The rows below give T cell receptor beta chains drawn from one sample of a study of blood T cell repertoires in COVID-19. TCRdb's copy holds only in-frame clones and misses some; the assay was immunoSEQ multiplex PCR. The data hold roughly 180,000 clones, with roughly 80% observed a single time. Sample: PBMCs or T cells enriched from blood (not recorded which). The receptors originated from a woman in her thirties or forties with acute COVID-19. CDR3s include the opening cysteine and the closing phenylalanine or tryptophan. D genes are given only for firm matches. Some rows mark clone size as missing; the rest say once, few, many or name a class of expanded clone.

v_call: TRBV11-2; d_call: TRBD2; j_call: TRBJ2-1; clone_size: -; cdr3_nt: TGTGCCAGCAGCACACCTCCTCGCGGGAGTATTTATGAGCAGTTCTTC; cdr3_aa: CASSTPPRGSIYEQFF
v_call: TRBV2; d_call: -; j_call: TRBJ2-7; clone_size: -; cdr3_nt: TGTGCCAGCAGCATGACAGGTAACGAGCAGTACTTC; cdr3_aa: CASSMTGNEQYF
v_call: TRBV19; d_call: -; j_call: TRBJ1-1; clone_size: -; cdr3_nt: TGTGCCAGTAATACAGGGTACACTGAAGCTTTCTTT; cdr3_aa: CASNTGYTEAFF
v_call: TRBV30; d_call: TRBD1; j_call: TRBJ1-3; clone_size: -; cdr3_nt: TGTGCCTGGAGGAACGAGGGACAGGGTCGGAACACCATATATTTT; cdr3_aa: CAWRNEGQGRNTIYF
v_call: TRBV7-8; d_call: -; j_call: TRBJ2-2; clone_size: -; cdr3_nt: TGTGCCAGCAGCTTAGCGGCGGGGACCGGGGAGCTGTTTTTT; cdr3_aa: CASSLAAGTGELFF
v_call: TRBV5-1; d_call: TRBD1; j_call: TRBJ2-3; clone_size: few; cdr3_nt: TGCGCCAGCAGCTCCCGGGACAGGGGGCTTAGGGCAGATACGCAGTATTTT; cdr3_aa: CASSSRDRGLRADTQYF
v_call: TRBV7-9; d_call: TRBD1; j_call: TRBJ2-3; clone_size: -; cdr3_nt: TGTGCCAGCAGCGTTTATGGGAGGGACAGGGCGGTGGATACGCAGTATTTT; cdr3_aa: CASSVYGRDRAVDTQYF
v_call: TRBV5-8; d_call: TRBD2; j_call: TRBJ2-3; clone_size: -; cdr3_nt: TGTGCCAGCAGCTTGGGCGGGAGGGCCATTGATACGCAGTATTTT; cdr3_aa: CASSLGGRAIDTQYF
v_call: TRBV10-3; d_call: -; j_call: TRBJ2-5; clone_size: few; cdr3_nt: TGTGCCATCAGTGAATCAGGGCGAGAGACCCAGTACTTC; cdr3_aa: CAISESGRETQYF
v_call: TRBV30; d_call: -; j_call: TRBJ2-1; clone_size: -; cdr3_nt: TGTGCCTGGAGTGCACGGGTGGTCCACAATGAGCAGTTCTTC; cdr3_aa: CAWSARVVHNEQFF
v_call: TRBV29-1; d_call: TRBD1; j_call: TRBJ1-2; clone_size: few; cdr3_nt: TGCAGCGTTGAAGGCCGGGGACAGGGCTATGGCTACACCTTC; cdr3_aa: CSVEGRGQGYGYTF
v_call: TRBV6-5; d_call: TRBD2; j_call: TRBJ2-7; clone_size: -; cdr3_nt: TGTGCCAGCAGTCCTTCAGCGGGAAGCTCCTACGAGCAGTACTTC; cdr3_aa: CASSPSAGSSYEQYF
v_call: TRBV19; d_call: TRBD2; j_call: TRBJ2-6; clone_size: -; cdr3_nt: TGTGCCAGTAGTATAGGACCTAGCGGGATCCTTTTGACTGGGGCCAACGTCCTGACTTTC; cdr3_aa: CASSIGPSGILLTGANVLTF
v_call: TRBV6-4; d_call: TRBD2; j_call: TRBJ2-3; clone_size: -; cdr3_nt: TGTGCCAGCAGTGACCGTGCGGGAGGGACAGATACGCAGTATTTT; cdr3_aa: CASSDRAGGTDTQYF
v_call: TRBV5-6; d_call: -; j_call: TRBJ2-6; clone_size: -; cdr3_nt: TGTGCCAGCAGCCCCCATAGACAATCTGGGGCCAACGTCCTGACTTTC; cdr3_aa: CASSPHRQSGANVLTF
v_call: TRBV30; d_call: -; j_call: TRBJ2-1; clone_size: few; cdr3_nt: TGTGCCTGGAGTTACGGCAATGAGCAGTTCTTC; cdr3_aa: CAWSYGNEQFF
v_call: TRBV3-1/TRBV3-2; d_call: -; j_call: TRBJ2-4; clone_size: -; cdr3_nt: TGTGCCAGCAGCCAAACCCCGGGGAAAAACATTCAGTACTTC; cdr3_aa: CASSQTPGKNIQYF
v_call: TRBV5-1; d_call: TRBD1; j_call: TRBJ2-7; clone_size: -; cdr3_nt: TGCGCCAGCAGCATTACAGGGGCCCAACCCCCTGGCGAGCAGTACTTC; cdr3_aa: CASSITGAQPPGEQYF
v_call: TRBV6-1; d_call: -; j_call: TRBJ1-2; clone_size: -; cdr3_nt: TGTGCCAGCAGTGACGGGACTGGGAACTATGGCTACACCTTC; cdr3_aa: CASSDGTGNYGYTF
v_call: TRBV11-3; d_call: -; j_call: TRBJ1-1; clone_size: -; cdr3_nt: TGTGCCAGCAGCTTGGAAGGGGATTTGAACACTGAAGCTTTCTTT; cdr3_aa: CASSLEGDLNTEAFF
v_call: TRBV28; d_call: -; j_call: TRBJ2-5; clone_size: -; cdr3_nt: TGTGCCAGCACCACCGGACAGATCTGGGCCAAGGAGACCCAGTACTTC; cdr3_aa: CASTTGQIWAKETQYF
v_call: TRBV6-1; d_call: TRBD2; j_call: TRBJ2-1; clone_size: -; cdr3_nt: TGTGCCAGCAGTGGAACTAGCGGGAGACTTAGCTCCTACAATGAGCAGTTCTTC; cdr3_aa: CASSGTSGRLSSYNEQFF
v_call: TRBV6-1; d_call: -; j_call: TRBJ2-3; clone_size: -; cdr3_nt: TGTGCCAGCAGTGAATTCCCAGGGACTAGCACAGATACGCAGTATTTT; cdr3_aa: CASSEFPGTSTDTQYF
v_call: TRBV11-3; d_call: TRBD2; j_call: TRBJ2-3; clone_size: -; cdr3_nt: TGTGCCAGCAGCCCCCCTTCCTTTAGCGGGAGGGCCGGCAGCACAGATACGCAGTATTTT; cdr3_aa: CASSPPSFSGRAGSTDTQYF
v_call: TRBV14; d_call: TRBD2; j_call: TRBJ2-3; clone_size: -; cdr3_nt: TGTGCCAGCAGCCGCCCCCGAGGGGCTAGCGGGATCGGTGATACGCAGTATTTT; cdr3_aa: CASSRPRGASGIGDTQYF
v_call: TRBV10-2; d_call: -; j_call: TRBJ1-2; clone_size: -; cdr3_nt: TGCGCCAGCAGTGGCCAGAACCTTGGGGAGGGTGACGGCTACACCTTC; cdr3_aa: CASSGQNLGEGDGYTF
v_call: TRBV7-8; d_call: TRBD2; j_call: TRBJ2-7; clone_size: -; cdr3_nt: TGTGCCAGCAGCTTAGCGGCAGCGGGGGAGCAGTACTTC; cdr3_aa: CASSLAAAGEQYF
v_call: TRBV7-9; d_call: -; j_call: TRBJ2-1; clone_size: -; cdr3_nt: TGTGCCAGCAGCTTAGCGCACCGGGCGGGCCACTCCTACAATGAGCAGTTCTTC; cdr3_aa: CASSLAHRAGHSYNEQFF
v_call: TRBV12-5; d_call: -; j_call: TRBJ2-1; clone_size: -; cdr3_nt: TGTGCTAGTGGTTCGAATGGGCCCGAGCAGTTCTTC; cdr3_aa: CASGSNGPEQFF
v_call: TRBV7-9; d_call: -; j_call: TRBJ1-2; clone_size: -; cdr3_nt: TGTGCCAGCAGCTTAGCAGAGAATGGCTACACCTTC; cdr3_aa: CASSLAENGYTF
v_call: TRBV2; d_call: TRBD2; j_call: TRBJ2-5; clone_size: -; cdr3_nt: TGTGCCAGCGGGACTAGCGGGAGGGCCGGTCGACAAGAGACCCAGTACTTC; cdr3_aa: CASGTSGRAGRQETQYF
v_call: TRBV19; d_call: TRBD1; j_call: TRBJ2-4; clone_size: -; cdr3_nt: TGTGCCAGTAGTAGACGGACAGGGGGCTCCAAAAACATTCAGTACTTC; cdr3_aa: CASSRRTGGSKNIQYF
v_call: TRBV2; d_call: TRBD1; j_call: TRBJ1-2; clone_size: once; cdr3_nt: TGTGCCAGTCTCCGGGACAGAGATTATGGCTACACCTTC; cdr3_aa: CASLRDRDYGYTF
v_call: TRBV27; d_call: -; j_call: TRBJ1-2; clone_size: -; cdr3_nt: TGTGCCAGCAGTCCCGACAGTCTTCTTGACTATGGCTACACCTTC; cdr3_aa: CASSPDSLLDYGYTF
v_call: TRBV7-9; d_call: -; j_call: TRBJ2-1; clone_size: -; cdr3_nt: TGTGCCAGCAATGACGGGGGCTACAATGAGCAGTTCTTC; cdr3_aa: CASNDGGYNEQFF
v_call: TRBV7-2; d_call: TRBD1; j_call: TRBJ1-3; clone_size: once; cdr3_nt: TGTGCCAGCAGCTCAGTCGGACAGGGAACCGCGGACACCATATATTTT; cdr3_aa: CASSSVGQGTADTIYF
v_call: TRBV18; d_call: -; j_call: TRBJ2-3; clone_size: -; cdr3_nt: TGTGCCAGCTCACTTGGGACTGTTACAGATACGCAGTATTTT; cdr3_aa: CASSLGTVTDTQYF
v_call: TRBV5-4; d_call: TRBD2; j_call: TRBJ2-1; clone_size: -; cdr3_nt: TGTGCCAGCAGCTCGACAGCGGGAGGGCTCTACAATGAGCAGTTCTTC; cdr3_aa: CASSSTAGGLYNEQFF
v_call: TRBV18; d_call: -; j_call: TRBJ2-2; clone_size: -; cdr3_nt: TGTGCCAGCTCACCACCGACTACGGGAAGGAACACCGGGGAGCTGTTTTTT; cdr3_aa: CASSPPTTGRNTGELFF
v_call: TRBV19; d_call: TRBD2; j_call: TRBJ2-7; clone_size: -; cdr3_nt: TGTGCCAGTAGTAACCCCGGGAGGACGTACGAGCAGTACTTC; cdr3_aa: CASSNPGRTYEQYF
v_call: TRBV6-5; d_call: TRBD1; j_call: TRBJ1-5; clone_size: -; cdr3_nt: TGTGCCAGCTCCGCGGGACAGGGGGCTTGGCAGCCCCAGCATTTT; cdr3_aa: CASSAGQGAWQPQHF
v_call: TRBV5-6; d_call: TRBD1; j_call: TRBJ1-1; clone_size: -; cdr3_nt: TGTGCCAGCAGCTTACAGGGGGGGAACACTGAAGCTTTCTTT; cdr3_aa: CASSLQGGNTEAFF
v_call: TRBV7-9; d_call: TRBD2; j_call: TRBJ2-1; clone_size: -; cdr3_nt: TGTGCCAGCAGCTTAGGGGTGGCGGGAGGAAACTACAATGAGCAGTTCTTC; cdr3_aa: CASSLGVAGGNYNEQFF
v_call: TRBV7-2; d_call: TRBD1; j_call: TRBJ1-5; clone_size: -; cdr3_nt: TGTGCCAGCAGCTTAGGGAGGACAGGGATTAGCAATCAGCCCCAGCATTTT; cdr3_aa: CASSLGRTGISNQPQHF
v_call: TRBV3-1/TRBV3-2; d_call: TRBD2; j_call: TRBJ2-1; clone_size: -; cdr3_nt: TGTGCCAGCAGCCTCGGGAGGGCTAGCGGGTCACCTTGGAATGAGCAGTTCTTC; cdr3_aa: CASSLGRASGSPWNEQFF
v_call: TRBV19; d_call: TRBD1; j_call: TRBJ1-1; clone_size: -; cdr3_nt: TGTGCCAGTAGTATTATGACAGGGGGGGCCACTGAAGCTTTCTTT; cdr3_aa: CASSIMTGGATEAFF
v_call: TRBV3-1/TRBV3-2; d_call: TRBD2; j_call: TRBJ2-2; clone_size: few; cdr3_nt: TGTGCCAGCAGCTTACGGACTAGCGGGCGCCTCACCGGGGAGCTGTTTTTT; cdr3_aa: CASSLRTSGRLTGELFF
v_call: TRBV4-1; d_call: -; j_call: TRBJ1-5; clone_size: once; cdr3_nt: TGCGCCAGCAGCCAAGGTCAGGGTGTCAATCAGCCCCAGCATTTT; cdr3_aa: CASSQGQGVNQPQHF
v_call: TRBV9; d_call: -; j_call: TRBJ2-7; clone_size: -; cdr3_nt: TGTGCCAGCAAGGGGGAGACGGGCGGGCAGTACTTC; cdr3_aa: CASKGETGGQYF
v_call: TRBV9; d_call: -; j_call: TRBJ2-3; clone_size: once; cdr3_nt: TGTGCCAGCAGCCGGCGGGGCAGAGAATTCAGGGATACGCAGTATTTT; cdr3_aa: CASSRRGREFRDTQYF
v_call: TRBV12-5; d_call: TRBD1; j_call: TRBJ2-1; clone_size: many; cdr3_nt: TGTGCTAGTGGACGGACAGGGAAACAATACAATGAGCAGTTCTTC; cdr3_aa: CASGRTGKQYNEQFF
v_call: TRBV4-1; d_call: -; j_call: TRBJ1-4; clone_size: -; cdr3_nt: TGCGCCAGCAGCCAAGCGACCACAGCCTCTAATGAAAAACTGTTTTTT; cdr3_aa: CASSQATTASNEKLFF
v_call: TRBV11-2; d_call: -; j_call: TRBJ2-5; clone_size: few; cdr3_nt: TGTGCCAGCAGCTCACAAATTCCAGAGACCCAGTACTTC; cdr3_aa: CASSSQIPETQYF
v_call: TRBV6-5; d_call: TRBD1; j_call: TRBJ2-1; clone_size: once; cdr3_nt: TGTGCCAGCAGTTATATGCGGACAGGGAGCTACAATGAGCAGTTCTTC; cdr3_aa: CASSYMRTGSYNEQFF